These 2 T cell receptor beta chains came from one sample sequenced in a study of Graves' ophthalmopathy and Graves' hyperthyroidism. RNA transcripts yielded amplified TCR beta CDR3 regions. An opening RT-PCR round employed HTBI primers and preceded a second-round multiplex PCR. TCRdb redid the calling of the multiplex PCR reads with MiXCR, one entry per CDR3 protein. In the table there are a few hundred thousand distinct CDR3 sequences, over 20% of which are singletons. Sequenced sample: peripheral blood. The origin of the receptors is a woman between 18 and 29 years old with stable Graves' hyperthyroidism.

The table lists this clonotype with a few counts. The chain couples TRBV12-3 or TRBV12-4 to TRBJ2-2, with 7 bases lining up with TRBD2. With V trimmed by 6 bases and J by 4 bases, 8 bases remained unmatched. This CDR3 is 15 amino acids long. CDR3 loop: CASSPRREGTGELFF. Written as DNA, the CDR3 is TGTGCCAGCAGCCCCCGCAGGGAGGGCACCGGGGAGCTGTTTTTT.

This clonotype was seen many times. This sequence joins TRBV20-1 and TRBJ2-5, with a weak D call TRBD2 (5 bases). CDR1 and CDR2 (germline): DFQATT, SNEGSKA (reference sequence). CDR3 length: 14 amino acids. The germline V and J ends were trimmed by 0 bases and 7 bases, with 15 bases remaining between them. The CDR3 DNA follows: TGCAGTGCTAGAGACCGGACTTCCGACGGGACCCAGTACTTC. This sequence encodes CSARDRTSDGTQYF.